The 32 T cell receptor beta chains given below trace back to one sample, sequenced in a study of blood T cell repertoires in COVID-19 (dated by TCRdb to the early 2020s). Library preparation was by the immunoSEQ multiplex PCR assay. TCRdb provides this immuneACCESS table in a form limited to in-frame rearrangements. Some clones are lacking; in checked studies, under half of them reflect an unresolved V gene, and why the rest are absent is not known. The sample table lists about 140,000 clones, around 83% of them with a count of one. 8% to 9% of the sample is in the top ten clones. Sequencing used peripheral blood. These TCRs come from a man aged 30-40 years with COVID-19, enrolled during active disease.

In this sample, this clone turned up once. The rearrangement joins TRBV4-2 to TRBJ2-3, with 7 bases fitting TRBD2. V was pared by 0 bases and J by 2 bases, with 8 bases of the junction left unmatched. Germline V CDR1 and CDR2: LGHNA, YNFKEQ. The CDR3 runs to 17 residues. The CDR3 sequence is CASSQDGGRRVTDTQYF. CDR3 nucleotide sequence: TGTGCCAGCAGCCAAGACGGGGGGAGGAGGGTCACAGATACGCAGTATTTT.

The V call is TRBV15, the J call TRBJ1-2; unclear D gene. V was pared by 0 bases and J by 0 bases, with 11 bases between. Germline V CDR1 and CDR2: LNHNV, YYDKDF (reference sequence). CDR3 size: 16 residues. DNA for the CDR3: TGTGCCACCAGCAGAGATCTAGGAGGGTCTAACTATGGCTACACCTTC. It specifies CATSRDLGGSNYGYTF.

This chain links TRBV3-1 (or the pseudogene TRBV3-2) with TRBJ1-5; D is perhaps TRBD1 (5 bases). Germline V lookup: CDR1 LGHDT, CDR2 YNNKEL (reference sequence). The CDR3 has 15 amino acids. V shed 3 bases and J shed 0 bases, with 9 bases lying between them. For the CDR3, the DNA is TGTGCCAGCAGCCAGGGGGGGTATAGCAATCAGCCCCAGCATTTT. The encoded protein is CASSQGGYSNQPQHF.

The CDR3 DNA reads TGTGCCAGCACCATGACAGGGACCCTTCCACAGGATACGCAGTATTTT. Its protein product is CASTMTGTLPQDTQYF. The chain employs TRBV9 and TRBJ2-3; 7 bases fit TRBD1. Germline CDR1 reads SGDLS; CDR2 reads YYNGEE. The CDR3 is 16 residues long. V was pared by 6 bases and J by 6 bases, with 16 bases of the junction left unmatched.

This rearrangement joins TRBV29-1 to TRBJ2-7; a weak D match, TRBD2 (5 bases). Germline V CDR1 and CDR2: SQVTM, ANQGSEA. The CDR3 extends over 12 amino acids. V was trimmed by 7 bases and J by 5 bases, leaving 15 bases between them. The CDR3 spells CSAVRGINEQYF. The CDR3 DNA reads as TGCAGCGCGGTACGGGGAATCAACGAGCAGTACTTC.

This clone was detected only once. The chain recombines TRBV28 with TRBJ1-1; no firm D call. Deletions cut 4 bases from V and 6 bases from J, with 12 bases between. The germline V gene has CDR1 MDHEN and CDR2 SYDVKM. The CDR3 runs to 13 residues. Here the CDR3 DNA reads TGTGCCAGCAGTTCTGCAGAGAGGGCTGAAGCTTTCTTT. Residues: CASSSAERAEAFF.

The rearrangement joins TRBV9 to TRBJ2-1; D not resolved. The CDR3 is 16 amino acids. CDR1 is SGDLS and CDR2 is YYNGEE in the germline V gene. Trimming left V 4 bases short and J 0 bases short, with 14 bases between. The CDR3 DNA is TGTGCCAGCAGCTCTCGACTTACGAGCTCCTACAATGAGCAGTTCTTC. The encoded protein is CASSSRLTSSYNEQFF.

By frequency in the sample, this clone is medium-sized. The J gene is TRBJ2-7, the V gene TRBV5-1; perhaps TRBD1 as D (5 bases). CDR3 length: 13 amino acids. From germline, CDR1 is SGHRS and CDR2 YFSETQ. Trimming took 3 bases from V and 1 from J, leaving 8 bases between them. For the CDR3, the DNA is TGCGCCAGCAGCTCGGACACATCCTACGAGCAGTACTTC. Protein: CASSSDTSYEQYF. The full variable domain, with the rest looked up from reference TRBV5-1 and TRBJ2-7, is KAGVTQTPRYLIKTRGQQVTLSCSPISGHRSVSWYQQTPGQGLQFLFEYFSETQRNKGNFPGRFSGRQFSNSRSEMNVSTLELGDSALYLCASSSDTSYEQYFGPGTRLTVT.

The chain has TRBV19 and TRBJ2-2, with 7 bases aligning to TRBD2. Germline V lookup: CDR1 LNHDA, CDR2 SQIVND (reference sequence). The V segment lost 7 bases and the J segment 3 bases; nucleotides outside the gene matches: 8. The CDR3 is 15 amino acids. The CDR3 spells CASKVLGGDTGELFF. The CDR3 DNA reads TGTGCCAGTAAAGTATTGGGAGGGGACACCGGGGAGCTGTTTTTT.

This CDR3 is CASSVGQTNTGELFF. CDR3 bases: TGTGCCAGCAGCGTAGGGCAGACGAACACCGGGGAGCTGTTTTTT. J is TRBJ2-2 and V is TRBV9; no clear D gene. This CDR3 has 15 residues. Germline V gene sequence: CDR1 SGDLS, CDR2 YYNGEE. Trimming removed 0 bases from V and 0 bases from J, with 6 bases in between.

The rearrangement uses TRBV7-2 and TRBJ2-3; the match to TRBD2 covers 8 bases. The germline V gene encodes CDR1 SGHTA and CDR2 FQGNSA. CDR3 length equals 15 residues. Germline trimming cut 5 bases from V and 2 bases from J; bases unmatched to any gene: 6. This CDR3 is CASSLVAGYTDTQYF. The CDR3 bases are TGTGCCAGCAGCCTGGTAGCGGGATACACAGATACGCAGTATTTT.

This clone has just a few counts. The gene calls are TRBV28 and TRBJ2-7, with D tentatively TRBD1 (6 bases). The V gene's germline CDR1 is MDHEN and CDR2 SYDVKM. Trimming stripped 8 bases from V and 3 bases from J, with 11 bases between. This CDR3 comprises 12 residues. For the CDR3, the DNA is TGTGCCAGCCGAAAACAGGGCTACGAGCAGTACTTC. Translation gives CASRKQGYEQYF. Complete variable domain (other parts from reference TRBV28 and TRBJ2-7): DVKVTQSSRYLVKRTGEKVFLECVQDMDHENMFWYRQDPGLGLRLIYFSYDVKMKEKGDIPEGYSVSREKKERFSLILESASTNQTSMYLCASRKQGYEQYFGPGTRLTVT.

The J gene is TRBJ1-5, the V gene TRBV5-1; no definite D call. V lost 3 bases to trimming and J lost 3 bases, with 7 bases between them. The CDR3 is made up of 13 amino acids. Germline values: CDR1 SGHRS, CDR2 YFSETQ. The CDR3 loop is CASSWASNQPQHF. In DNA form, the CDR3 reads TGCGCCAGCAGCTGGGCCTCCAATCAGCCCCAGCATTTT.

Many counts were recorded for this clone. This chain links TRBV12-2 with TRBJ2-7; the table's D call, TRBD1, has no DNA check behind it. TRBV12-2 is reported as a pseudogene. This CDR3 is built from 13 residues. Here the CDR3 reads CASRLGQTYEQYF. For the CDR3, the DNA is TGTGCAAGTCGCTTAGGACAAACCTACGAGCAGTACTTC.

The chain combines TRBV15 with TRBJ1-5; 10 bases match TRBD1. V lost 6 bases to trimming and J lost 6 bases; unmatched junction nucleotides: 5. The CDR3 contains 14 residues. Germline assignment: CDR1 LNHNV and CDR2 YYDKDF (reference sequence). CDR3 loop: CATSSGTGVQPQHF. DNA for the CDR3: TGTGCCACCAGTTCCGGGACAGGGGTTCAGCCCCAGCATTTT.

V gene TRBV19 combines with J gene TRBJ2-2, with 9 bases identical to TRBD1. Germline V gives CDR1 LNHDA, CDR2 SQIVND (reference sequence). V dropped 10 bases and J dropped 6; count of bases not matched to a gene: 9. This CDR3 region has 14 residues. Here the CDR3 reads CATKTGGLAGELFF. The CDR3 coding sequence is TGTGCCACCAAGACAGGGGGGTTGGCCGGGGAGCTGTTTTTT.

V and J are TRBV21-1 and TRBJ2-7; the tabulated D call, TRBD1, remains unverified against the DNA. TRBV21-1 is marked as a pseudogene. CDR3 length equals 14 residues. The CDR3 nucleotides read TGTGCCAGCAGGGGGGAGACAGGGTGGAGCGAGCAGTACTTC. It translates to CASRGETGWSEQYF.

CDR3 coding DNA: TGTGCCCCCCAATTGTATGGGAGGAAAAAAGAGACCCAGTACTTC. This encodes CAPQLYGRKKETQYF. V gene TRBV10-3 combines with J gene TRBJ2-5; weak D call: TRBD2 (6 bases). The V end lost 11 bases, the J end lost 3 bases, and 22 bases lay between the germline ends. Germline loops: CDR1 ENHRY, CDR2 SYGVKD. This CDR3 is 15 amino acids long.

The chain couples TRBV4-1 to TRBJ2-7, with TRBD2 identical over 7 bases. This CDR3 spans 15 amino acids. The V segment lost 0 bases and the J segment 3 bases; nucleotides outside the gene matches: 5. Germline lookup yields CDR1 MGHRA and CDR2 YSYEKL. CDR3 sequence: CASSQDWASGYEQYF. CDR3 coding DNA: TGCGCCAGCAGCCAAGATTGGGCTAGCGGCTACGAGCAGTACTTC.

The CDR3, as DNA: TGTGCCAGCAGTTACTTGGCTTACAATGAGCAGTTCTTC. It encodes CASSYLAYNEQFF. The chain joins TRBV6-2 or TRBV6-3 to TRBJ2-1; no clear D. The CDR3 extends over 13 amino acids. V dropped 1 base and J dropped 4 bases, with 5 bases sitting between them. In germline, CDR1 is MNHEY, CDR2 SVGEGT.

Details on this clone: The sample carries other DNA sequences with the same CDR3. The chain has TRBV20-1 and TRBJ2-5; TRBD1 might be the D (5 bases). Trimming took 2 bases from V and 5 from J, leaving 6 bases between them. The CDR3 is 11 amino acids. Germline V gene data show CDR1 as DFQATT and CDR2 as SNEGSKA (reference sequence). CDR3 nucleotide sequence: TGCAGTGCTAGATCAGGGGAGACCCAGTACTTC. Protein product: CSARSGETQYF.

This chain uses TRBV10-3 with TRBJ2-7, with 7 positions matching TRBD1. From germline, CDR1 is ENHRY and CDR2 SYGVKD. This CDR3 contains 13 residues. V lost 4 bases, J lost 6 bases, and 6 bases stayed unmatched. In DNA, the CDR3 is TGTGCCATCAGTGTCGACAGGGCCATCGAGCAGTACTTC. It yields the protein CAISVDRAIEQYF.

V is TRBV27 and J is TRBJ1-4; 9 nucleotides line up with TRBD1. J gave up 3 bases and V 3 bases, and 5 bases lay outside the gene matches. This CDR3 spans 16 amino acids. Germline loops: CDR1 MNHEY, CDR2 SMNVEV (reference sequence). The DNA for the CDR3 is TGTGCCAGCAGTTTTAACAGGGGGCGTGCTAATGAAAAACTGTTTTTT. Protein product: CASSFNRGRANEKLFF.

The CDR3 loop reads CASSKGTAYNEQFF. The CDR3 DNA reads TGTGCCAGCAGCAAGGGGACAGCTTACAATGAGCAGTTCTTC. This chain links TRBV6-4 with TRBJ2-1; 7 nucleotides align to TRBD1. With 6 bases clipped from V and 4 bases from J, the junction kept 6 bases outside the gene matches. Germline lookup yields CDR1 MRHNA and CDR2 SNTAGT. This CDR3 has 14 residues.

V and J are TRBV12-3 or TRBV12-4 and TRBJ1-2, with a possible D match to TRBD1 (5 bases). The V and J ends lost 7 bases and 8 bases respectively, with 17 bases between them. This CDR3 region has 13 residues. The CDR3 nucleotides are TGTGCCAGCACCTCCCTGGGGGGAGGGGGCTACACCTTC. Translation gives CASTSLGGGGYTF.

CDR3: CASRVRLFQETQYF. DNA for the CDR3: TGTGCCAGCAGAGTAAGACTCTTCCAAGAGACCCAGTACTTC. The chain joins TRBV28 to TRBJ2-5; D is unresolved. Deletions cut 6 bases from V and 1 base from J, with 12 bases between. Looked up from germline, CDR1 is MDHEN and CDR2 is SYDVKM. The CDR3 contains 14 residues.

The gene calls are TRBV14 and TRBJ2-2, with a tentative D call TRBD1 (6 bases). From germline, CDR1 is SGHDN and CDR2 FVKESK. The V and J ends lost 4 bases and 2 bases respectively, with 8 bases between them. This CDR3 spans 14 amino acids. CDR3 residues: CASSRTVNTGELFF. Here the CDR3 DNA reads TGTGCCAGCAGCCGGACAGTTAACACCGGGGAGCTGTTTTTT.

To note about this clone: This sample includes further DNA sequences coding for the same CDR3. The chain recombines TRBV28 with TRBJ1-2; 7 bases are shared with TRBD1. The CDR3 consists of 14 residues. Germline lookup yields CDR1 MDHEN and CDR2 SYDVKM. The J segment lost 2 bases and the V segment lost 4 bases, leaving 4 bases of the junction unmatched. For the CDR3, the DNA is TGTGCCAGCAGTTCATTGGACAGGAACTATGGCTACACCTTC. It specifies CASSSLDRNYGYTF.

This chain uses TRBV5-6 with TRBJ1-1; 7 bases are a match to TRBD1. The CDR3 loop spans 12 amino acids. V gave up 7 bases and J gave up 4 bases; unmatched junction bases: 4. Germline lookup yields CDR1 SGHDT and CDR2 YYEEEE. The CDR3 region has the DNA TGTGCCAGCTTCGACAGGGCCACTGAAGCTTTCTTT. Protein sequence: CASFDRATEAFF.

This clone has more than one count but fewer than ten. V gene TRBV30 combines with J gene TRBJ1-6; 7 bases fit TRBD1. From germline, CDR1 is GTSNPN and CDR2 SVGIG (reference sequence). With 4 bases clipped from V and 13 bases from J, the junction kept 19 bases outside the gene matches. The length of the CDR3 is 16 residues. The CDR3 is CAWTSLGAFRGYPLHF. The CDR3 DNA reads TGTGCCTGGACGTCATTAGGGGCCTTCAGGGGGTATCCCCTCCACTTT.

The chain is built from TRBV9 and TRBJ2-5, with 7 bases that match TRBD1. Germline assignment: CDR1 SGDLS and CDR2 YYNGEE. J gave up 10 bases and V 0 bases, and 6 bases lay outside the gene matches. The CDR3 has 13 residues. The CDR3: CASSVGAQGDQYF. The CDR3 DNA follows: TGTGCCAGCAGCGTAGGAGCCCAGGGGGACCAGTACTTC. The full variable domain, rest sourced from reference TRBV9 and TRBJ2-5, is DSGVTQTPKHLITATGQRVTLRCSPRSGDLSVYWYQQSLDQGLQFLIQYYNGEERAKGNILERFSAQQFPDLHSELNLSSLELGDSALYFCASSVGAQGDQYFGPGTRLLVL.

The chain uses TRBV3-1 (or the pseudogene TRBV3-2) and TRBJ2-7; 8 positions match TRBD2. Germline loops: CDR1 LGHDT, CDR2 YNNKEL (reference sequence). Trimming removed 5 bases from V and 6 bases from J; junction bases left unmatched: 9. The CDR3 is made up of 14 amino acids. The CDR3 here is CASSTQSGSREQYF. In nucleotides, the CDR3 is TGTGCCAGCAGCACTCAAAGCGGGAGCCGCGAGCAGTACTTC.